The T cell receptor beta chain described here comes from a study of blood T cell repertoires in COVID-19. Study background: Specimens from acute and convalescent COVID-19 originated in the United States, Italy and Spain. PBMCs, B-cell-depleted T cells, or T cells provided the cDNA or gDNA that made up the material.

Original analysis: Estimation of nucleated cell counts was performed using reference gene primer amplification. Generated by immunoSEQ multiplex PCR, the TCRdb table keeps only in-frame clones and is missing some. The V and J calls and clone size are taken from that table; D and trimming were inferred from the DNA. The profile shows about 63,000 clones, roughly three quarters of them singletons. This CDR3 region has 20 residues. CDR1 is MGHRA and CDR2 is YSYEKL in the germline V gene. Trimming at V came to 0 bases and at J to 1 base, leaving 14 bases not matched to a gene. Specimen: peripheral blood. The chain joins TRBV4-1 to TRBJ2-1, with 8 bases identical to TRBD2. This receptor was identified in a woman aged 80 or older with acute or convalescent COVID-19. For the CDR3, the DNA is TGCGCCAGCAGCCAAGATTGGAGACTAGCGACCGACCCTTCCTACAATGAGCAGTTCTTC. Translated, it gives CASSQDWRLATDPSYNEQFF.